What follows describes a single T cell receptor beta chain. The specificity of this receptor is unknown. The record has no base qualities; no much larger clone is one base away. Collaborating institutions collected whole blood in K2EDTA tubes following their own protocols. Collaborator samples were shipped for TCRbeta analysis as frozen whole blood, isolated PBMCs, or DNA extracted from either sample type. This sample was taken from a study of blood T cell repertoires in COVID-19 (TCRdb year 2020). Regarding the complete study: Samples covering the acute and convalescent phases of COVID-19 were provided by collaborators in the United States, Italy and Spain. The material from the prospective study consisted of cDNA or gDNA derived from T cells, B-cell-depleted T cells, or PBMCs. Deeply sampled blood TCRbeta repertoires from subjects exposed to, actively infected with, or recovered from COVID-19 were included in the dataset. The repertoires were released in a freely available public database meant as a resource for research on the immune response to SARS-CoV-2. The samples were drawn from the first 160 participants of the ongoing ImmuneRACE study and from 1,254 subjects provided by 6 global collaborators. A de-identified subject ID, COVID-19 status, age in years and sex were almost always included in the sample metadata. HLA class I and class II types, where available, came from metadata supplied by the sample provider rather than from assay-based typing. Results and caveats for the whole study, not just this receptor: The amount of clinical and demographic metadata varied by source and participant and was provided uncurated.

The junction carries 11 bases between V and J, which are trimmed by 4 bases and 5 bases respectively. Looking up the germline V gene yields CDR1 SNHLY and CDR2 FYNNEI. The CDR3 goes from the cysteine to the phenylalanine over 14 residues. Solely the CDR3 DNA is kept, with 42 bases framed from the first base. TCRbeta CDR3 regions were amplified from genomic DNA using the immunoSEQ Assay, a bias-controlled multiplex PCR. Turning to the authors' computational methods: The number of nucleated cells in each sample was estimated by amplification of reference gene primers within the assay. Sequence reads were collapsed and filtered to measure the absolute abundance of every unique TCRbeta CDR3 rearrangement. For each sample, productive Simpson clonality was calculated as the square root of Simpson's diversity index over productive rearrangements. TCRdb took over this immuneACCESS table, retaining in-frame rearrangements with V and J assigned. Such tables are incomplete; in checked studies, under half of the missing clones stem from an unresolved V gene, and the remainder is unexplained. The D gene and trimming were derived from the DNA, and the V and J assignments and clone size from that table. The sample profile shows about 44,000 clones; 92% of them were found once. Around 12% of the sample is in the top ten clones.

This TCR derives from a human donor in a cohort sampled during active COVID-19. Sequencing was carried out using peripheral blood. This sequence uses TRBV2 and TRBJ2-2, with TRBD2 perhaps the D gene, on 5 matching bases. The nucleotides are TGTGCCAGCAGTGCGGTTCGGGGAACCGGGGAGCTGTTTTTT. Its protein is CASSAVRGTGELFF.